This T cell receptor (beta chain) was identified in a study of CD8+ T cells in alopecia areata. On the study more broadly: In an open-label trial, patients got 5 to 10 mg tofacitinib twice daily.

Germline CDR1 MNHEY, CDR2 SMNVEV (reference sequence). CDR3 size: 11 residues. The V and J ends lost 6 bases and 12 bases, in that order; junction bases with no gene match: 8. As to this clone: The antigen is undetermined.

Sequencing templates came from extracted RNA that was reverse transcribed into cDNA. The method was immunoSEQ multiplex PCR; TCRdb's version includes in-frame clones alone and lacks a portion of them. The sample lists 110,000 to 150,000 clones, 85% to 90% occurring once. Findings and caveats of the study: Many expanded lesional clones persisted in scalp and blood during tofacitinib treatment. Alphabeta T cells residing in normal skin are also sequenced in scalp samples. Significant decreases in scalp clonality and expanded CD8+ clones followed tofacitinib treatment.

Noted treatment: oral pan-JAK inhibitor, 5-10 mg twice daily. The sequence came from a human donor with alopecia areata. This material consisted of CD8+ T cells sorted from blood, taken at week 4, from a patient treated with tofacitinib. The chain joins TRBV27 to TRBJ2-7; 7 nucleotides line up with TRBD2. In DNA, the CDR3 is TGTGCCAGCAGAGATCGGGAGGCGTTGTACTTC. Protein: CASRDREALYF.